The rows below give T cell receptor beta chains drawn from one sample of a study of blood T cells in healthy people across ages. TCRdb recomputed calls from the 5' RACE reads with MiXCR, one row per CDR3 protein. This table holds 700,000 or so distinct CDR3 sequences, approximately 22% found once. Specimen: blood. The receptors originated from a man aged 65-85 years in good health. Each CDR3 is given with its conserved first and last residue. D genes are given only for firm matches. Clone size is given for some rows only: seen once, a few or many times, or a class if the clone is expanded.

d_gene	abundance	v_gene	j_gene	CDR3aa	CDR3nt
TRBD2	few	TRBV7-2	TRBJ2-1	CASSLQLAGGSNEQFF	TGTGCCAGCAGCTTACAACTAGCGGGAGGAAGCAATGAGCAGTTCTTC
TRBD2	-	TRBV28	TRBJ2-3	CASSSPREVYF	TGTGCCAGCAGTTCTCCCCGGGAGGTTTATTTT
TRBD1	few	TRBV6-5	TRBJ2-2	CASSYSRGRSTGELFF	TGTGCCAGCAGTTACTCGAGGGGGCGGTCTACCGGGGAGCTGTTTTTT
-	-	TRBV12-3/TRBV12-4	TRBJ1-5	CASRVGGQPQHF	TGTGCCAGCAGGGTTGGGGGTCAGCCCCAGCATTTT
-	-	TRBV6-6	TRBJ2-2	CASQPGTANTGELFF	TGTGCCAGTCAGCCCGGGACTGCGAACACCGGGGAGCTGTTTTTT
-	few	TRBV5-1	TRBJ2-5	CASSFGPGGAEETQYF	TGCGCCAGCAGCTTTGGGCCGGGGGGCGCGGAGGAGACCCAGTACTTC
-	few	TRBV7-8	TRBJ2-3	CASSLRWGSTDTQYF	TGTGCCAGCAGCTTAAGGTGGGGGAGCACAGATACGCAGTATTTT
TRBD1	few	TRBV7-2	TRBJ1-1	CASSTRGLGNTEAFF	TGTGCCAGCAGCACCAGGGGGCTCGGGAACACTGAAGCTTTCTTT
-	many	TRBV5-1	TRBJ1-3	CASSNSGNTIYF	TGCGCCAGCAGCAACTCTGGAAACACCATATATTTT
TRBD1	few	TRBV20-1	TRBJ2-5	CSAVTGGGQETQYF	TGCAGTGCTGTAACAGGGGGAGGACAAGAGACCCAGTACTTC
-	-	TRBV7-2	TRBJ2-3	CASSLEGTGGVDTQYF	TGTGCCAGCAGCCTAGAGGGCACTGGCGGGGTGGATACGCAGTATTTT
-	few	TRBV20-1	TRBJ2-3	CSAVAYSTDTQYF	TGCAGTGCCGTGGCTTACAGCACAGATACGCAGTATTTT
-	-	TRBV28	TRBJ2-3	CASSSPRTDTQYF	TGTGCCAGCAGTTCCCCCCGCACAGATACGCAGTATTTT
-	few	TRBV3-1	TRBJ2-5	CASSQGSLGGHF	TGTGCCAGCAGCCAAGGTTCCCTTGGGGGTCACTTC
TRBD2	few	TRBV10-1	TRBJ2-5	CASSVGRDYQETQYF	TGCGCCAGCAGTGTCGGACGGGACTATCAAGAGACCCAGTACTTC
-	-	TRBV7-6	TRBJ2-5	CASSSRTEYQETQYF	TGTGCCAGCAGCTCCAGGACAGAGTACCAAGAGACCCAGTACTTC
-	-	TRBV14	TRBJ2-3	CASSSTRGVTQYF	TGTGCCAGCAGCTCAACGAGGGGAGTCACGCAGTATTTT
-	-	TRBV15	TRBJ1-4	CATSGQINEKLFF	TGTGCCACCAGCGGGCAGATTAATGAAAAACTGTTTTTT